These T cell receptor beta chains were read from a single sample in a study of blood T cell repertoires in COVID-19. Assay: immunoSEQ multiplex PCR; the TCRdb copy retains only in-frame clones and omits some. The sample comprises hundreds of thousands of clones, around nine tenths of which are singletons, and approximately 1.5% rests with the top ten. The source material was PBMCs or T cells enriched from blood (not recorded which). These receptors were obtained from a woman between 18 and 29 years old who had been exposed to COVID-19. Both conserved end residues are part of each CDR3. Fields, in order: clone size, D gene, J gene, V gene, CDR3 protein, CDR3 DNA. D genes are given only for firm matches. The size of a clone is reported for some rows only, either as once, few or many, or as a class for expanded clones.

clone size: .
D gene: .
J gene: TRBJ2-7
V gene: TRBV11-3
CDR3 protein: CASSLRGDYEQYF
CDR3 DNA: TGTGCCAGCAGCTTACGCGGAGACTACGAGCAGTACTTC

clone size: .
D gene: .
J gene: TRBJ2-3
V gene: TRBV5-1
CDR3 protein: CASSFGSGLGSTDTQYF
CDR3 DNA: TGCGCCAGCAGCTTTGGAAGCGGGCTAGGAAGCACAGATACGCAGTATTTT

clone size: .
D gene: TRBD1
J gene: TRBJ1-2
V gene: TRBV2
CDR3 protein: CASSQHRGGDYGYTF
CDR3 DNA: TGTGCCAGCAGTCAGCACAGGGGAGGCGACTATGGCTACACCTTC

clone size: .
D gene: .
J gene: TRBJ1-1
V gene: TRBV9
CDR3 protein: CASSVGQGGFTEAFF
CDR3 DNA: TGTGCCAGCAGCGTCGGGCAGGGAGGTTTCACTGAAGCTTTCTTT

clone size: .
D gene: TRBD2
J gene: TRBJ2-1
V gene: TRBV15
CDR3 protein: CATSRDLAGEEQFF
CDR3 DNA: TGTGCCACCAGCAGAGACCTAGCGGGAGAGGAGCAGTTCTTC

clone size: .
D gene: .
J gene: TRBJ1-3
V gene: TRBV5-6
CDR3 protein: CASSLRGNTIYF
CDR3 DNA: TGTGCCAGCAGCTTGCGGGGAAACACCATATATTTT

clone size: .
D gene: TRBD1
J gene: TRBJ1-1
V gene: TRBV6-5
CDR3 protein: CASSRQGRTEAFF
CDR3 DNA: TGTGCCAGCAGCCGACAGGGGAGGACTGAAGCTTTCTTT

clone size: few
D gene: .
J gene: TRBJ1-2
V gene: TRBV18
CDR3 protein: CASSPDRGIYGYTF
CDR3 DNA: TGTGCCAGCTCACCAGATAGGGGAATCTATGGCTACACCTTC

clone size: .
D gene: TRBD1
J gene: TRBJ2-7
V gene: TRBV5-6
CDR3 protein: CASSSGQINYEQYF
CDR3 DNA: TGTGCCAGCAGCTCGGGACAGATAAATTACGAGCAGTACTTC

clone size: few
D gene: TRBD1
J gene: TRBJ1-4
V gene: TRBV4-2
CDR3 protein: CASSHPGTGDEKLFF
CDR3 DNA: TGTGCCAGCAGCCATCCTGGGACAGGGGATGAAAAACTGTTTTTT

clone size: .
D gene: TRBD2
J gene: TRBJ2-1
V gene: TRBV18
CDR3 protein: CASSPLPPLAGIYNEQFF
CDR3 DNA: TGTGCCAGCTCACCATTACCCCCTCTAGCGGGTATATACAATGAGCAGTTCTTC

clone size: .
D gene: .
J gene: TRBJ1-1
V gene: TRBV12-3/TRBV12-4
CDR3 protein: CASSLVREGAFF
CDR3 DNA: TGTGCCAGCAGTTTAGTCCGGGAGGGAGCTTTCTTT

clone size: few
D gene: .
J gene: TRBJ2-1
V gene: TRBV15
CDR3 protein: CATSTTPPYNEQFF
CDR3 DNA: TGTGCCACCAGCACGACACCTCCCTACAATGAGCAGTTCTTC

clone size: .
D gene: TRBD2
J gene: TRBJ2-7
V gene: TRBV11-2
CDR3 protein: CASSLGALAGYEQYF
CDR3 DNA: TGTGCCAGCAGCTTAGGCGCCTTAGCGGGGTACGAGCAGTACTTC

clone size: .
D gene: TRBD2
J gene: TRBJ2-1
V gene: TRBV6-2/TRBV6-3
CDR3 protein: CASSYSTQRGYNEQFF
CDR3 DNA: TGTGCCAGCAGTTACTCGACCCAGCGGGGGTACAATGAGCAGTTCTTC

clone size: once
D gene: .
J gene: TRBJ1-1
V gene: TRBV28
CDR3 protein: CASRLRGTTTEAFF
CDR3 DNA: TGTGCCAGCAGGCTTCGGGGGACGACCACTGAAGCTTTCTTT

clone size: .
D gene: TRBD1
J gene: TRBJ1-2
V gene: TRBV6-5
CDR3 protein: CASSPGTGGGYTF
CDR3 DNA: TGTGCCAGCAGCCCGGGGACAGGGGGTGGCTACACCTTC

clone size: .
D gene: TRBD1
J gene: TRBJ1-4
V gene: TRBV24-1
CDR3 protein: CATSDLIEGDRSNEKLFF
CDR3 DNA: TGTGCCACCAGTGATTTGATAGAGGGGGACAGGAGTAATGAAAAACTGTTTTTT

clone size: .
D gene: TRBD2
J gene: TRBJ2-1
V gene: TRBV7-9
CDR3 protein: CASSLQAGVGNEQFF
CDR3 DNA: TGTGCCAGCAGCTTACAAGCGGGAGTAGGTAATGAGCAGTTCTTC

clone size: .
D gene: TRBD2
J gene: TRBJ2-3
V gene: TRBV2
CDR3 protein: CASSISGGVSTDTQYF
CDR3 DNA: TGTGCCAGCAGTATTAGCGGGGGAGTTAGCACAGATACGCAGTATTTT

clone size: .
D gene: TRBD1
J gene: TRBJ2-2
V gene: TRBV4-2
CDR3 protein: CASSQAGTANTGELFF
CDR3 DNA: TGTGCCAGCAGCCAAGCAGGGACAGCTAACACCGGGGAGCTGTTTTTT

clone size: .
D gene: .
J gene: TRBJ2-7
V gene: TRBV28
CDR3 protein: CASNRDYEQYF
CDR3 DNA: TGTGCCAGCAACCGGGACTACGAGCAGTACTTC

clone size: once
D gene: TRBD1
J gene: TRBJ2-3
V gene: TRBV9
CDR3 protein: CASSLNRGDTSTDTQYF
CDR3 DNA: TGTGCCAGCAGCCTTAACAGGGGAGACACTAGCACAGATACGCAGTATTTT

clone size: .
D gene: TRBD1
J gene: TRBJ2-7
V gene: TRBV5-5
CDR3 protein: CASSLIGQGDEQYF
CDR3 DNA: TGTGCCAGCAGCTTAATTGGGCAGGGGGACGAGCAGTACTTC

clone size: .
D gene: TRBD2
J gene: TRBJ2-3
V gene: TRBV12-3/TRBV12-4
CDR3 protein: CASSASGVQYF
CDR3 DNA: TGTGCCAGCAGTGCTAGCGGGGTGCAGTATTTT

clone size: .
D gene: TRBD1
J gene: TRBJ1-6
V gene: TRBV27
CDR3 protein: CASSLGTSTGTGYSPLHF
CDR3 DNA: TGTGCCAGCAGTTTAGGAACCTCGACCGGGACAGGGTATTCACCCCTCCACTTT

clone size: .
D gene: .
J gene: TRBJ1-3
V gene: TRBV7-2
CDR3 protein: CASSLSRVNTIYF
CDR3 DNA: TGTGCCAGCAGCTTAAGCAGGGTAAACACCATATATTTT

clone size: .
D gene: .
J gene: TRBJ2-1
V gene: TRBV5-1
CDR3 protein: CASSYGTGRNEQFF
CDR3 DNA: TGCGCCAGCAGCTATGGGACTGGGAGAAATGAGCAGTTCTTC

clone size: many
D gene: .
J gene: TRBJ1-1
V gene: TRBV28
CDR3 protein: CASSPRGNWGRGYTEAFF
CDR3 DNA: TGTGCCAGCAGTCCCCGGGGAAACTGGGGGAGGGGATACACTGAAGCTTTCTTT

clone size: .
D gene: .
J gene: TRBJ1-6
V gene: TRBV30
CDR3 protein: CAWRGVVSPLHF
CDR3 DNA: TGTGCCTGGAGGGGAGTAGTGTCACCCCTCCACTTT

clone size: .
D gene: TRBD1
J gene: TRBJ2-3
V gene: TRBV27
CDR3 protein: CASSFRWDRGADTQYF
CDR3 DNA: TGTGCCAGCAGTTTCCGTTGGGACAGGGGTGCAGATACGCAGTATTTT

clone size: .
D gene: .
J gene: TRBJ2-1
V gene: TRBV7-2
CDR3 protein: CASSLVGGTAYNEQFF
CDR3 DNA: TGTGCCAGCAGCTTAGTTGGGGGGACAGCCTACAATGAGCAGTTCTTC

clone size: .
D gene: .
J gene: TRBJ1-1
V gene: TRBV6-5
CDR3 protein: CASMVSTGNTEAFF
CDR3 DNA: TGTGCCAGCATGGTATCGACAGGGAACACTGAAGCTTTCTTT

clone size: .
D gene: .
J gene: TRBJ1-6
V gene: TRBV28
CDR3 protein: CASSLSLNSPLHF
CDR3 DNA: TGTGCCAGCAGTTTATCATTGAATTCACCCCTCCACTTT

clone size: once
D gene: TRBD1
J gene: TRBJ1-1
V gene: TRBV9
CDR3 protein: CASSVSKNRGGTEAFF
CDR3 DNA: TGTGCCAGCAGCGTATCAAAAAACAGGGGAGGCACTGAAGCTTTCTTT

clone size: .
D gene: .
J gene: TRBJ2-5
V gene: TRBV28
CDR3 protein: CASSLKGAAKETQYF
CDR3 DNA: TGTGCCAGCAGCCTTAAAGGGGCGGCCAAGGAGACCCAGTACTTC

clone size: few
D gene: TRBD1
J gene: TRBJ1-5
V gene: TRBV6-2/TRBV6-3
CDR3 protein: CASSYRTGSNQPQHF
CDR3 DNA: TGTGCCAGCAGTTATAGGACAGGGAGCAATCAGCCCCAGCATTTT

clone size: .
D gene: TRBD2
J gene: TRBJ2-1
V gene: TRBV29-1
CDR3 protein: CSVSPGTSGRASGNEQFF
CDR3 DNA: TGCAGCGTCTCCCCCGGGACTAGCGGGAGGGCCTCGGGAAATGAGCAGTTCTTC

clone size: .
D gene: TRBD2
J gene: TRBJ2-2
V gene: TRBV6-4
CDR3 protein: CASSSGSGTGELFF
CDR3 DNA: TGTGCCAGCTCTAGCGGGAGCGGCACCGGGGAGCTGTTTTTT

clone size: once
D gene: TRBD1
J gene: TRBJ1-6
V gene: TRBV7-8
CDR3 protein: CASSLGQGQSPLHF
CDR3 DNA: TGTGCCAGCAGCCTAGGACAGGGACAGTCACCCCTCCACTTT

clone size: .
D gene: TRBD1
J gene: TRBJ1-2
V gene: TRBV12-3/TRBV12-4
CDR3 protein: CASRPRDRNGYTF
CDR3 DNA: TGTGCCAGCAGACCCAGGGACAGGAATGGCTACACCTTC

clone size: once
D gene: TRBD1
J gene: TRBJ2-7
V gene: TRBV27
CDR3 protein: CASSLGQGAVNLYEQYF
CDR3 DNA: TGTGCCAGCAGTCTCGGACAGGGGGCGGTTAATCTCTACGAGCAGTACTTC

clone size: once
D gene: TRBD1
J gene: TRBJ1-6
V gene: TRBV19
CDR3 protein: CASSTSVGQGSSPLHF
CDR3 DNA: TGTGCCAGTAGTACATCGGTGGGACAGGGGAGTTCACCCCTCCACTTT

clone size: once
D gene: .
J gene: TRBJ2-5
V gene: TRBV30
CDR3 protein: CAWSVTTGLRETQYF
CDR3 DNA: TGTGCCTGGAGTGTGACAACAGGGTTAAGAGAGACCCAGTACTTC

clone size: .
D gene: TRBD1
J gene: TRBJ2-7
V gene: TRBV2
CDR3 protein: CASNNRKEGQKGDEQYF
CDR3 DNA: TGTGCCAGCAACAACCGGAAAGAGGGACAGAAGGGCGACGAGCAGTACTTC

clone size: .
D gene: .
J gene: TRBJ2-2
V gene: TRBV5-1
CDR3 protein: CASSVLRGGTGELFF
CDR3 DNA: TGCGCCAGCAGCGTCCTCAGGGGTGGCACCGGGGAGCTGTTTTTT

clone size: .
D gene: .
J gene: TRBJ2-7
V gene: TRBV4-1
CDR3 protein: CASSQDQGWSSYEQYF
CDR3 DNA: TGCGCCAGCAGCCAAGATCAGGGATGGAGCTCCTACGAGCAGTACTTC

clone size: once
D gene: .
J gene: TRBJ2-1
V gene: TRBV18
CDR3 protein: CASSPVLGDYNEQFF
CDR3 DNA: TGTGCCAGCTCACCTGTCCTAGGGGACTACAATGAGCAGTTCTTC